This TCR beta chain came from a study of beta chain features in type 1 diabetes. Study-wide findings and caveats: Across all four CD4+ subsets, people with type 1 diabetes showed modestly shorter TCRB CDR3s.

As concerns this clone: Its antigen is unknown.

The CDR3 contains 14 residues. Germline V gene sequence: CDR1 SGDLS, CDR2 YYNGEE. Unmatched junction bases numbered 13, after V lost 4 bases and J lost 11 bases. Expressed TCRB transcripts were sequenced because the isolated RNA had all been reverse transcribed beforehand. Only in-frame clones appear in the TCRdb table, and some are missing; sequencing was by immunoSEQ multiplex PCR. In the table there are under 850,000 clones, roughly 13% of which are singletons. This TCR was recovered from a man younger than 35 with type 1 diabetes. The material sequenced was naive CD4+ T cells from blood. The chain uses TRBV9 and TRBJ2-5, with TRBD1 identical over 8 bases. CDR3 DNA: TGTGCCAGCAGCTCAAGACCCCTGGGGGACAGGCAGTACTTC. It encodes CASSSRPLGDRQYF.